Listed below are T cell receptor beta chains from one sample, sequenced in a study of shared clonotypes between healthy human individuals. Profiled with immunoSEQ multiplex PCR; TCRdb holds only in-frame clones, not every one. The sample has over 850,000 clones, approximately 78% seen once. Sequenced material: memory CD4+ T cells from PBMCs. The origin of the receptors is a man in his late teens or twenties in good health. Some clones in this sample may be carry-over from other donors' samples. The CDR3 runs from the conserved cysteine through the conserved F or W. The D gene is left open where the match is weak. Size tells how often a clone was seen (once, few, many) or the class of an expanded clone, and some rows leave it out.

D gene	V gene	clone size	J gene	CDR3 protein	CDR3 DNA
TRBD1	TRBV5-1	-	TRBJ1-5	CASSSGEDRSQPQHF	TGCGCCAGCAGTTCGGGGGAGGACAGGAGTCAGCCCCAGCATTTT
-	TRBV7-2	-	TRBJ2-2	CASSPPLRGVASTGELFF	TGTGCCAGCAGCCCCCCGTTGCGTGGGGTTGCGAGTACCGGGGAGCTGTTTTTT
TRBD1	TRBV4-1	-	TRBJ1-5	CASSSGTGDDQPQHF	TGCGCCAGCAGCTCCGGGACAGGGGATGATCAGCCCCAGCATTTT
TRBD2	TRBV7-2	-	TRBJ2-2	CASSAISGAGELFF	TGTGCCAGCAGCGCCATTAGCGGGGCCGGGGAGCTGTTTTTT
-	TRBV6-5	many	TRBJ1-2	CASTLGGRNYGYTF	TGTGCCAGCACCCTAGGGGGAAGGAACTATGGCTACACCTTC
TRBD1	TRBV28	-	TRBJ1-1	CASSGSGTGNTEAFF	TGTGCCAGCAGTGGATCCGGGACAGGGAACACTGAAGCTTTCTTT
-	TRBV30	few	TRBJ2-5	CAWSQTEGGVGETQYF	TGTGCCTGGAGTCAAACCGAAGGCGGGGTTGGGGAGACCCAGTACTTC
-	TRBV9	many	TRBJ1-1	CASSKGQGRSEAFF	TGTGCCAGCAGCAAAGGGCAGGGGAGATCTGAAGCTTTCTTT
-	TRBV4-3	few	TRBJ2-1	CASSQELASYNEQFF	TGCGCCAGCAGCCAAGAGCTAGCCTCCTACAATGAGCAGTTCTTC
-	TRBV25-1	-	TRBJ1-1	CASRGLTESTEAFF	TGTGCCAGCAGGGGTCTAACAGAAAGCACTGAAGCTTTCTTT
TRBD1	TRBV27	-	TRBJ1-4	CASSSNPQGDEKLFF	TGTGCCAGCAGTTCGAACCCCCAGGGGGACGAAAAACTGTTTTTT
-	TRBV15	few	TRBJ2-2	CATSRDTGSGELFF	TGTGCCACCAGCAGAGATACCGGGTCCGGGGAGCTGTTTTTT
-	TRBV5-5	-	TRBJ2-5	CASSLLTGHETQYF	TGTGCCAGCAGCCTCCTCACAGGACACGAGACCCAGTACTTC
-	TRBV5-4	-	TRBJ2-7	CASSAGRLAYEQYF	TGTGCCAGCAGCGCGGGCCGTCTAGCCTACGAGCAGTACTTC
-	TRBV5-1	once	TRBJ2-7	CASRPTTEMPSYEQYF	TGCGCCAGCAGGCCCACCACGGAGATGCCCTCCTACGAGCAGTACTTC
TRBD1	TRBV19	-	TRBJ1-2	CASRRDRRYGYTF	TGTGCCAGTAGGAGGGACAGGAGATATGGCTACACCTTC
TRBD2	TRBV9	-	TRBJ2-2	CASSPRAGVSTGELFF	TGTGCCAGCAGCCCTCGAGCGGGAGTTTCCACCGGGGAGCTGTTTTTT